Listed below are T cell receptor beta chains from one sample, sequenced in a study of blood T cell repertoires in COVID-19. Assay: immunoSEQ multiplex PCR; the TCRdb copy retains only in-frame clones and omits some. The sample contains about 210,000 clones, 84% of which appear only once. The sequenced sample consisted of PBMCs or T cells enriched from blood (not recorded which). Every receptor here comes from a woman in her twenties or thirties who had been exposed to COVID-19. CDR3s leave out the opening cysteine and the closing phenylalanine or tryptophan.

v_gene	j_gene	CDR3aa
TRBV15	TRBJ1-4	ATCVAGTHEKLF
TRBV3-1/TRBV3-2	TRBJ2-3	ASSRSQY
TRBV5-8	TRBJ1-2	ASSVPNGGLNYGYT
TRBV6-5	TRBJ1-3	ASRQVGSGNTIY
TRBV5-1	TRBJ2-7	ASSLAPGAYEQY
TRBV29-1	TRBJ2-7	SVGMTGSVDEQY
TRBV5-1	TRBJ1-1	ASSLASTEAF
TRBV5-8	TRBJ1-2	ASSFPTGVYGYT
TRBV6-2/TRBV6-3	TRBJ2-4	ASSYSGGETIQY
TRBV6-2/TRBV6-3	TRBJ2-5	ASSYAGLAWETQY
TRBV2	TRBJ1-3	ASRTDTSSGNTIY
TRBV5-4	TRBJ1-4	ASSSPDRVDQKLF
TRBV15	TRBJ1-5	ATSSKFPGLKRKRQVNQPQH
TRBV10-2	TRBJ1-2	ASSDLGHNYGYT
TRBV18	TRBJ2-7	ASSPNQGPRNEQY
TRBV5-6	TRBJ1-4	ASSLQGRTNEKLF
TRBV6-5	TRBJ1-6	ASSFTGTGENSPLH
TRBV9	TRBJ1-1	ASSAAATANTEAF
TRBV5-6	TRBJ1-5	ASSLVGSEEGNQPQH
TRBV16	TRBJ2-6	ASSQSRPAEGVLT
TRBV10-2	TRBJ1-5	ASRDGQGNQPQH
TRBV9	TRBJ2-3	ASSTDNTDTQY
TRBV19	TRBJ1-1	ASSKGANTEAF
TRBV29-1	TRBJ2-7	SVRDRAYEQY
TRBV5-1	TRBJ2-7	ASSLDPAGEQY
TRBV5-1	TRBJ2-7	ASSFPGDYEQY
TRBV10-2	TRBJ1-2	ASSEFIQGNGYT
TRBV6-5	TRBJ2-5	ASSFYGGAQETQY
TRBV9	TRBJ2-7	ASSAPGNPRDEQY
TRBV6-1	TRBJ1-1	ASSDQQGFTEAF
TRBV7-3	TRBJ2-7	ASSFEASSVYEQY
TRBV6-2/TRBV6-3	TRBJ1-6	ASSTGGSPLH
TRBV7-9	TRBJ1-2	ASILGQGPYGYT
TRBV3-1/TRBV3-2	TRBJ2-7	ASSLSGATYEQY
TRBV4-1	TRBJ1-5	ASSHLDRGPYQPQH
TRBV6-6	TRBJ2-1	ASSRLAGGLSYNEQF
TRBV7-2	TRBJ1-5	ASSLVGQGSGQPQH
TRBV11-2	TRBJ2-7	ASSPARDRATYEQY
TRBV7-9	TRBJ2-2	ASSPTGLFTGELF
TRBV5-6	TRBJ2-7	ASSFPGPYEQY
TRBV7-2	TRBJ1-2	ASSLEGNSGSSYGYT
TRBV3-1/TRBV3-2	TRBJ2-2	ASSQGQGLDTGELF
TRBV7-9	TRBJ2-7	ASSLPGRYEQY
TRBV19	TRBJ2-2	ASSIPGLASSAGELF
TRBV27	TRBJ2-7	ASRGPLDYEQY
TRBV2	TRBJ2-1	ASTVRRLAGGYNEQF
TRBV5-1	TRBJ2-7	ASSLTQTYEQY
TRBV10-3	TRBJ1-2	AIRDRDGYT
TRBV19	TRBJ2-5	ASRPTGFEETQY
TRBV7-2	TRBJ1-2	ASSLAPGPNPYGYT
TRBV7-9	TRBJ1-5	ASSSEGGTPQH
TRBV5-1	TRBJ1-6	ASSFKQEPYNSPLH
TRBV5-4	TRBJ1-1	ASSFVQNTEAF
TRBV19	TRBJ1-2	ASSMGEGGYT